The rows below give T cell receptor beta chains drawn from one sample of a study of T cell repertoires in cytomegalovirus infection. TCRdb passed the reads through MiXCR, listing each CDR3 protein once. The data hold some 180,000 distinct CDR3 sequences, with roughly 19% observed a single time. Material: PBMCs. The source is a human donor in good health (CMV status not recorded). Some clones in this sample may be carry-over from other donors' samples. The CDR3 runs from the conserved cysteine through the conserved F or W. The D gene is left open where the match is weak.

d_call j_call v_call cdr3_aa
. TRBJ1-2 TRBV12-3/TRBV12-4 CASNGQNYGYTF
. TRBJ2-5 TRBV24-1 CATSDLQRALGEETQYF
TRBD2 TRBJ2-5 TRBV6-8 CASSLGLAGLQETQYF
TRBD2 TRBJ2-3 TRBV5-4 CASSRREAQSDTQYF
. TRBJ2-1 TRBV7-2 CASSRPGGLNEQFF
TRBD1 TRBJ2-2 TRBV29-1 CSVVRDRGAGELFF
. TRBJ2-1 TRBV11-2 CASSLISGARGEQFF
TRBD1 TRBJ1-4 TRBV7-9 CASSLEGTVPNEKLFF
. TRBJ2-5 TRBV11-3 CASSLGPGVETQYF
. TRBJ1-2 TRBV28 CASGTASRGYTF
. TRBJ1-2 TRBV29-1 CSVYWTDNYGYTF
. TRBJ2-7 TRBV7-2 CASSLLRDYEQYF
. TRBJ1-5 TRBV30 CAWSVGGTRNQPQHF
. TRBJ2-5 TRBV11-2 CASSLDRGDMEYF
. TRBJ2-7 TRBV6-5 CASSYSMGTLPSYEQYF
. TRBJ2-1 TRBV29-1 CSVEERYNEQFF
TRBD2 TRBJ2-1 TRBV7-2 CASSPLAGGNEQFF
. TRBJ2-1 TRBV28 CASSFLFRDGGNEQFF
. TRBJ1-1 TRBV6-1 CASSVSNTEAFF
TRBD1 TRBJ1-5 TRBV19 CASSIDTQGGQPQHF
TRBD2 TRBJ2-3 TRBV9 CASSPRGSGSKDTQYF
TRBD1 TRBJ1-2 TRBV5-1 CASGGQTIYGYTF
TRBD2 TRBJ2-5 TRBV7-9 CASSLPGLAGEPQYF
. TRBJ2-7 TRBV10-2 CASSERDRAYEQYF
. TRBJ2-3 TRBV7-9 CASSLPPDGSWDTQYF
. TRBJ1-1 TRBV20-1 CSARIGWTEAFF
. TRBJ2-1 TRBV18 CASSPQTDNEQFF
. TRBJ1-5 TRBV15 CATSRDGGNQPQHF
. TRBJ1-1 TRBV6-8 CASSYRVLGTEAFF
TRBD1 TRBJ2-1 TRBV2 CAADRGSDEQFF
TRBD2 TRBJ2-2 TRBV5-1 CASSPLPGTRSTGELFF
. TRBJ2-1 TRBV4-1 CASSQEPGGIRSYNEQFF
. TRBJ1-2 TRBV14 CASSQAYTRYTF
. TRBJ1-1 TRBV5-4 CASSLAGLENTEAFF
. TRBJ1-4 TRBV13 CASSLAGGSIEEKLFF
TRBD2 TRBJ2-7 TRBV27 CARSQGRAYEQYF
. TRBJ1-2 TRBV12-3/TRBV12-4 CASSLVNYGYTF
. TRBJ1-6 TRBV5-6 CASSFGPKGSPLHF
. TRBJ2-7 TRBV7-2 CATGHSNYEQYF